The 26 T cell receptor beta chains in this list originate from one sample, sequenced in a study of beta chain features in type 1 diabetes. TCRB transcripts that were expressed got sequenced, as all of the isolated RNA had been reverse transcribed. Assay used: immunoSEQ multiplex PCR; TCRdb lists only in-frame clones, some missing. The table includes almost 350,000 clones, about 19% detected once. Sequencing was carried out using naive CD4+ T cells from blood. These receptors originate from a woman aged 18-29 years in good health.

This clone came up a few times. The CDR3 here is CASSVEASGGYGYTF. The CDR3 coding sequence is TGTGCCAGCAGCGTAGAAGCCTCCGGGGGCTATGGCTACACCTTC. The J gene is TRBJ1-2, the V gene TRBV9, with a weak D call TRBD1 (5 bases). CDR3 length: 15 amino acids. Trimming removed 0 bases at V and 4 bases at J, with 13 bases between. Germline V gene data show CDR1 as SGDLS and CDR2 as YYNGEE.

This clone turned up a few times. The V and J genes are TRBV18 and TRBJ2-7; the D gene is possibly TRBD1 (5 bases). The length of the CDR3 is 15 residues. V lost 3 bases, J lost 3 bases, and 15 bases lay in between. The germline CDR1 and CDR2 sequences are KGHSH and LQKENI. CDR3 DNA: TGTGCCAGCTCACCCGGAACAGGCGGCTTCTACGAGCAGTACTTC. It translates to CASSPGTGGFYEQYF.

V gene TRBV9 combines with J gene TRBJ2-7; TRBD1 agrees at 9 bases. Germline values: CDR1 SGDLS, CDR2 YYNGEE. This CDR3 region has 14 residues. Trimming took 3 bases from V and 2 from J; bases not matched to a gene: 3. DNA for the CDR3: TGTGCCAGCAGCGCGGGACAGGGACCCTACGAGCAGTACTTC. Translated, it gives CASSAGQGPYEQYF.

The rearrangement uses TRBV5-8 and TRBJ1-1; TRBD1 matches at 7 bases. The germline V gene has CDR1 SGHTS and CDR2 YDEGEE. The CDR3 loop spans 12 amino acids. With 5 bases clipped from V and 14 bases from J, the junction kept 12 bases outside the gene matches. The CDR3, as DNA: TGTGCCAGCAGTTATGTCCAGGGGGACGTCTTCTTT. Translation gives CASSYVQGDVFF.

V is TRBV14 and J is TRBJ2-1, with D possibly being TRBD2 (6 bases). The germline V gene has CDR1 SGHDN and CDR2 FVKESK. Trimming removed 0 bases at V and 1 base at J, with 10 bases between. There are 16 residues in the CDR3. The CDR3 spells CASSQDWLASYNEQFF. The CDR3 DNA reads TGTGCCAGCAGCCAAGACTGGCTAGCGTCCTACAATGAGCAGTTCTTC.

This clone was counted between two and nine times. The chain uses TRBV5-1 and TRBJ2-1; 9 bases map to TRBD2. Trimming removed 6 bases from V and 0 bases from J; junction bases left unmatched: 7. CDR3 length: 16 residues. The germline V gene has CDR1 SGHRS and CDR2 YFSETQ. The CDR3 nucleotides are TGCGCCAGCACCATGACTAGCGGAAGCTCCTACAATGAGCAGTTCTTC. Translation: CASTMTSGSSYNEQFF.

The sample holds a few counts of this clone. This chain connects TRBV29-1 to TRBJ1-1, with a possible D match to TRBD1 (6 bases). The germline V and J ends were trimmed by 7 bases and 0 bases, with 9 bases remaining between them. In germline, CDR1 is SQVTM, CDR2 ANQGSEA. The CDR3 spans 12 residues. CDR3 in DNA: TGCAGCGGCACAGGGTTGAACACTGAAGCTTTCTTT. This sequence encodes CSGTGLNTEAFF.

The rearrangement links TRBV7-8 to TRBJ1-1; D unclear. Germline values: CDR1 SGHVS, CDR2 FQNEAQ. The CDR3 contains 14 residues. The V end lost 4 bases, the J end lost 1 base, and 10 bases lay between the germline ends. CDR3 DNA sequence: TGTGCCAGCAGCTACATGCAGGAGAACACTGAAGCTTTCTTT. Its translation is CASSYMQENTEAFF.

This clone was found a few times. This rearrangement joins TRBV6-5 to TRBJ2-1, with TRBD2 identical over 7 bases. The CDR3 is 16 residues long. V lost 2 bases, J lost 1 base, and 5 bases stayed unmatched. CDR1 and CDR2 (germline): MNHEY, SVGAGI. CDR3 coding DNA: TGTGCCAGCAGTTACGGTCTAGCGGCTTCCTACAATGAGCAGTTCTTC. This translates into CASSYGLAASYNEQFF.

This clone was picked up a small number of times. The CDR3 is CASSTGTEREAFF. The CDR3 coding sequence is TGTGCCAGCAGTACAGGGACAGAACGTGAAGCTTTCTTT. The V and J genes are TRBV2 and TRBJ1-1; 7 nucleotides agree with TRBD1. V lost 5 bases to trimming and J lost 7 bases; unmatched junction nucleotides: 7. The CDR3 extends over 13 amino acids. CDR1 SNHLY and CDR2 FYNNEI come from the germline V gene.

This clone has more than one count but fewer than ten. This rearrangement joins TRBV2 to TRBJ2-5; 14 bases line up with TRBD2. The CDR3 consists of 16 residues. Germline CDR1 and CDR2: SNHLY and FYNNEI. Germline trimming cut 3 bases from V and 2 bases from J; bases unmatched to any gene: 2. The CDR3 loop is CASSDRLAGGQETQYF. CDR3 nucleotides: TGTGCCAGCAGTGACCGACTAGCGGGGGGGCAAGAGACCCAGTACTTC.

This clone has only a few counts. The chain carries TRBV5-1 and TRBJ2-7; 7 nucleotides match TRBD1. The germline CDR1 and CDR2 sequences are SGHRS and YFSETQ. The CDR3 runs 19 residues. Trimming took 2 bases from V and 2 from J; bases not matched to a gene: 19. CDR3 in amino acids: CASSFLSRDSSPTAYEQYF. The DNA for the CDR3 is TGCGCCAGCAGCTTTCTCTCTCGGGACAGTTCACCAACAGCCTACGAGCAGTACTTC.

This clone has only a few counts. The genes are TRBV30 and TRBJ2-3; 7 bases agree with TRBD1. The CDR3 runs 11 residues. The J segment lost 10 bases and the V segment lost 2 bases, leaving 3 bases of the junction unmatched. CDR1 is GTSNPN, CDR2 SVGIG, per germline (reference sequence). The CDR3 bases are TGTGCCTGGAGTACAGGGGATCCGCAGTATTTT. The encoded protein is CAWSTGDPQYF.

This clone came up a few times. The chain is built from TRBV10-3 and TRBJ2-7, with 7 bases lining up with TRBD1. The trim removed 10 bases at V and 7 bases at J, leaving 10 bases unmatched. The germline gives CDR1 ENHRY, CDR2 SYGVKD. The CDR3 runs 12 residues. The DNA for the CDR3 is TGTGCCAGCAGCAGGGGGATTTTGGAGCAGTACTTC. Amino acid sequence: CASSRGILEQYF.

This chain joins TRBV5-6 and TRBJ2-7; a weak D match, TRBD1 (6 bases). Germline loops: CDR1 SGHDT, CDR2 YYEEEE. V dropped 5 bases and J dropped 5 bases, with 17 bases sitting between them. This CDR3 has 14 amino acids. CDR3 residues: CASREQGLANEQYF. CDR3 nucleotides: TGTGCCAGCAGAGAACAGGGATTAGCGAACGAGCAGTACTTC.

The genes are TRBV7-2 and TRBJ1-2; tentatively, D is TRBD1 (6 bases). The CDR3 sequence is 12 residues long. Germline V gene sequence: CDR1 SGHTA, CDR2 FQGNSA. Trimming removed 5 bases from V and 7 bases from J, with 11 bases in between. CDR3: CASSRVQGGYTF. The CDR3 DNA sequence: TGTGCCAGCAGCAGGGTACAGGGTGGCTACACCTTC.

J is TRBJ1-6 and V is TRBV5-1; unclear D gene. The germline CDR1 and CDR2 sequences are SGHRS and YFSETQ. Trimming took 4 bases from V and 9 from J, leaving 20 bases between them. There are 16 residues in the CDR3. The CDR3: CASSNGAGYGGSPLHF. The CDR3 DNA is TGCGCCAGCAGCAACGGTGCAGGATATGGTGGTTCACCCCTCCACTTT.

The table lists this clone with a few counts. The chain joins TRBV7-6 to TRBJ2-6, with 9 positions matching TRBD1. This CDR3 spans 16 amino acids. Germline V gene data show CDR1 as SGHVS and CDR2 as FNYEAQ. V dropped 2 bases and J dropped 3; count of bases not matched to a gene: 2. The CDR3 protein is CASSLNRGRGANVLTF. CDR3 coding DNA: TGTGCCAGCAGCTTAAACAGGGGGCGTGGGGCCAACGTCCTGACTTTC.

The CDR3 here is CASRQGNLSGYTF. The CDR3 region has the DNA TGTGCCAGCAGACAGGGGAATTTATCTGGCTACACCTTC. This sequence joins TRBV6-5 and TRBJ1-2, with 7 bases aligning to TRBD1. The CDR3 is 13 residues long. V lost 6 bases to trimming and J lost 7 bases; unmatched junction nucleotides: 8. Germline V gene lookup returns CDR1 MNHEY and CDR2 SVGAGI.

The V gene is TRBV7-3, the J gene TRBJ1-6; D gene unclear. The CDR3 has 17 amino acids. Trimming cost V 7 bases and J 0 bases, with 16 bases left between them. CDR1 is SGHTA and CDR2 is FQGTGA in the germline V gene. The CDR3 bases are TGTGCCAGCACCCGTAGTGCGGGAAGCTCCTATAATTCACCCCTCCACTTT. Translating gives CASTRSAGSSYNSPLHF.

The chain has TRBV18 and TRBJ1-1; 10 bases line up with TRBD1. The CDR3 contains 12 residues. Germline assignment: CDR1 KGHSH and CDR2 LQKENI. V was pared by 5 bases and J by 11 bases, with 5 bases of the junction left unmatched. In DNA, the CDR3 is TGTGCCAGCTCATCCGGGACAGGGGATGCTTTCTTT. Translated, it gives CASSSGTGDAFF. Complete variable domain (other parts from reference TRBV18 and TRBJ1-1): NAGVMQNPRHLVRRRGQEARLRCSPMKGHSHVYWYRQLPEEGLKFMVYLQKENIIDESGMPKERFSAEFPKEGPSILRIQQVVRGDSAAYFCASSSGTGDAFFGQGTRLTVV.

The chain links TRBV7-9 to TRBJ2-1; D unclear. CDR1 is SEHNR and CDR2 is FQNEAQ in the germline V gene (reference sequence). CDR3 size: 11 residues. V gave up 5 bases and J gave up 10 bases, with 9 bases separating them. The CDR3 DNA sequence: TGTGCCAGCAGCCAAAGTGAGGAGCAGTTCTTC. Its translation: CASSQSEEQFF.

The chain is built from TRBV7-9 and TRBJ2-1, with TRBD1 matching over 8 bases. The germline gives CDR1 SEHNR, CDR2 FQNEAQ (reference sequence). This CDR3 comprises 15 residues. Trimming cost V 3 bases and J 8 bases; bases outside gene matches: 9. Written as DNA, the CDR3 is TGTGCCAGCAGCTTGTCAGGGGGCGGTATAGATGAGCAGTTCTTC. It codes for CASSLSGGGIDEQFF.

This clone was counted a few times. The CDR3 bases are TGTGCCAGCAGCATATCGACAGGTACCTACGAGCAGTACTTC. It translates to CASSISTGTYEQYF. The V call is TRBV11-2, the J call TRBJ2-7; perhaps TRBD1 as D (6 bases). Per the germline V gene, CDR1 is SGHAT and CDR2 is FQNNGV. This CDR3 comprises 14 residues. V shed 5 bases and J shed 2 bases, with 13 bases lying between them.

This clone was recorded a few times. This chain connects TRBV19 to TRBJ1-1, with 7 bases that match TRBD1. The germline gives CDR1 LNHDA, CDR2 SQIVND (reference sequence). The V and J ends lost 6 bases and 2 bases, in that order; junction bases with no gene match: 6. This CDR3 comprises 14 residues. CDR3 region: CASRPTGQNTEAFF. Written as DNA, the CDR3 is TGTGCCAGTAGACCGACAGGGCAAAACACTGAAGCTTTCTTT.

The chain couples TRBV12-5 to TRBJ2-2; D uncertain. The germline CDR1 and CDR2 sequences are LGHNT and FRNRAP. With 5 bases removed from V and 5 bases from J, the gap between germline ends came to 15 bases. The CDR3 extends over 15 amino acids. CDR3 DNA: TGTGCTAGTGGTCCCCAGCCCGGAGTGACCGGGGAGCTGTTTTTT. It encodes CASGPQPGVTGELFF. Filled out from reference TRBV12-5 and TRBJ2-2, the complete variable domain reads DARVTQTPRHKVTEMGQEVTMRCQPILGHNTVFWYRQTMMQGLELLAYFRNRAPLDDSGMPKDRFSAEMPDATLATLKIQPSEPRDSAVYFCASGPQPGVTGELFFGEGSRLTVL.